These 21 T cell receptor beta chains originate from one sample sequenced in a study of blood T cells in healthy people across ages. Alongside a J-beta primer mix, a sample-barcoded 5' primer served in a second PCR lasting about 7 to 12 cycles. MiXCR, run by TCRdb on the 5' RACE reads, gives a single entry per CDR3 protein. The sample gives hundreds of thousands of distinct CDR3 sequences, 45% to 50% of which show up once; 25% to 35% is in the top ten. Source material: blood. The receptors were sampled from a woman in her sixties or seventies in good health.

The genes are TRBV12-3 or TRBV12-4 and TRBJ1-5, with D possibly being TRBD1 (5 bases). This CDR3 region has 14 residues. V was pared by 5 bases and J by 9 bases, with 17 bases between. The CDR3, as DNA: TGTGCCAGCAGTAATGGGGACCGACTTGGGCCCCAGCATTTT. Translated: CASSNGDRLGPQHF.

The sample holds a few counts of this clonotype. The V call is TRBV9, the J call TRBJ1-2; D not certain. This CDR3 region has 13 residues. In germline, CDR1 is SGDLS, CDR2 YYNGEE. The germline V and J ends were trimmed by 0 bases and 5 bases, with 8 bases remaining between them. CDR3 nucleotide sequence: TGTGCCAGCAGCGTAGATAACAGATATGGCTACACCTTC. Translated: CASSVDNRYGYTF.

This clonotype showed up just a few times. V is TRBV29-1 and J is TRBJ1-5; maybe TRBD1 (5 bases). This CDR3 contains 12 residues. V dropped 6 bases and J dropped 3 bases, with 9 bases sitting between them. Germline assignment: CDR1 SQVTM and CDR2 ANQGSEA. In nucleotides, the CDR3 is TGCAGCGTGGGGCAGATCAATCAGCCCCAGCATTTT. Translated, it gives CSVGQINQPQHF.

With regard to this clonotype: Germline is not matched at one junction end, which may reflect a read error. The CDR3 spells CPIRADNQPQHF. The CDR3 bases are TGTCCCATCAGGGCTGACAATCAGCCCCAGCATTTT. The chain links TRBV10-3 to TRBJ1-5, with a weak D call TRBD1 (5 bases). CDR1 and CDR2 from the germline V gene are ENHRY and SYGVKD. The CDR3 runs 12 residues.

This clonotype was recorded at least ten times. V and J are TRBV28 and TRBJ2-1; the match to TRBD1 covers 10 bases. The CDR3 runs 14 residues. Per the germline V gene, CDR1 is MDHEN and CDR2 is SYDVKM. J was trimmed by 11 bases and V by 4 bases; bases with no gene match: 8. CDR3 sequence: CASSSSGTGDQQFF. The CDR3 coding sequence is TGTGCCAGCAGTTCCTCCGGGACAGGGGACCAGCAGTTCTTC.

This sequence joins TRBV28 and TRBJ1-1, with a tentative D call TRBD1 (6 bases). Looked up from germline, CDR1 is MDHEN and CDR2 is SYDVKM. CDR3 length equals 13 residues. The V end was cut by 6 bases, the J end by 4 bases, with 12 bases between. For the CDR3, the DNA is TGTGCCAGCAGAATACAGGGAGTCACTGAAGCTTTCTTT. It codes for CASRIQGVTEAFF.

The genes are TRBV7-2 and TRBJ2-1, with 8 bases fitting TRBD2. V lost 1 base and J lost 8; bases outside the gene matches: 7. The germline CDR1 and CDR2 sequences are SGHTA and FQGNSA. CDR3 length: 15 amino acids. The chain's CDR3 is CASSLEGRGGHEQFF. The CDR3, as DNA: TGTGCCAGCAGCTTAGAGGGACGGGGGGGCCATGAGCAGTTCTTC. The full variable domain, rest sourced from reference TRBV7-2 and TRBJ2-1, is GAGVSQSPSNKVTEKGKDVELRCDPISGHTALYWYRQSLGQGLEFLIYFQGNSAPDKSGLPSDRFSAERTGGSVSTLTIQRTQQEDSAVYLCASSLEGRGGHEQFFGPGTRLTVL.

The chain's CDR3 is CASSQDQGGRQPQHF. CDR3 nucleotide sequence: TGTGCCAGCAGCCAAGATCAGGGGGGCCGTCAGCCCCAGCATTTT. This rearrangement joins TRBV3-1 to TRBJ1-5, with 7 bases fitting TRBD1. Germline assignment: CDR1 LGHDT and CDR2 YNNKEL (reference sequence). The CDR3 sequence is 15 residues long. The V gene end was trimmed by 0 bases and the J gene end by 6 bases; junction bases not matched to a gene: 5.

CDR3 in amino acids: CASSLWAQQETQYF. DNA for the CDR3: TGTGCCAGCAGTTTATGGGCGCAACAAGAGACCCAGTACTTC. The J gene is TRBJ2-4, the V gene TRBV27; no clear D. The J call may be wrong; the DNA end is better matched by TRBJ2-5. The germline CDR1 and CDR2 sequences are MNHEY and SMNVEV (reference sequence). The CDR3 is 14 amino acids.

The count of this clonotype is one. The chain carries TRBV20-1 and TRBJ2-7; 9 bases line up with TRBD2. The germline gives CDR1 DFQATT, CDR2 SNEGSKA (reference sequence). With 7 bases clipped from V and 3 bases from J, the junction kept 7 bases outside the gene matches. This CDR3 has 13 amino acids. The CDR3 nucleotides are TGCAGTGGTGGAGGGACTAGCAGCTACGAGCAGTACTTC. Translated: CSGGGTSSYEQYF.

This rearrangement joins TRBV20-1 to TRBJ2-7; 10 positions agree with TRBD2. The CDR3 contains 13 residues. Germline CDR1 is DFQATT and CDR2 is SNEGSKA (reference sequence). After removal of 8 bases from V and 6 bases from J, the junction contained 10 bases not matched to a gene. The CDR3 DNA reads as TGCAGTACTCCTAGCGGGAGTTATCGCGAGCAGTACTTC. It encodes CSTPSGSYREQYF.

The CDR3 DNA follows: TGTGCCAGCAGCTTGGTGGGACTAGGCCCAGATACGCAGTATTTT. Amino acids: CASSLVGLGPDTQYF. This rearrangement joins TRBV5-4 to TRBJ2-3; TRBD2 matches at 8 bases. The CDR3 is 15 residues long. Trimming cost V 0 bases and J 4 bases; bases outside gene matches: 4. Germline CDR1 SGHNT, CDR2 YYREEE (reference sequence).

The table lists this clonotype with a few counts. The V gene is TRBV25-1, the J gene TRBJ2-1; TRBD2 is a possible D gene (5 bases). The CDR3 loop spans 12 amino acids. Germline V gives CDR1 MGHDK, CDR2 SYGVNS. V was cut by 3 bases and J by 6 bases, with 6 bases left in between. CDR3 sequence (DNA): TGTGCCAGCAGTGACGGGGTCAATGAGCAGTTCTTC. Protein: CASSDGVNEQFF. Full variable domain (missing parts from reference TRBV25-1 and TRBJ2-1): EADIYQTPRYLVIGTGKKITLECSQTMGHDKMYWYQQDPGMELHLIHYSYGVNSTEKGDLSSESTVSRIRTEHFPLTLESARPSHTSQYLCASSDGVNEQFFGPGTRLTVL.

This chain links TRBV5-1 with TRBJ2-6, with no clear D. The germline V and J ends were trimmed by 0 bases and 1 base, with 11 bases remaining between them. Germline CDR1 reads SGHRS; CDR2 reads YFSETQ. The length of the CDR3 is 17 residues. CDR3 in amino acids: CASSLEVWGSGANVLTF. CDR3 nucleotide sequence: TGCGCCAGCAGCTTGGAGGTTTGGGGATCTGGGGCCAACGTCCTGACTTTC.

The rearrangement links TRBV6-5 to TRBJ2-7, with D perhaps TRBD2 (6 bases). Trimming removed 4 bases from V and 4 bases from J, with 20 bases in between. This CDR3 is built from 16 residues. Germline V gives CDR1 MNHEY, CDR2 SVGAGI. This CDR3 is CASSLESGTRIYEQYF. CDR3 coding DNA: TGTGCCAGCAGTTTGGAAAGTGGGACTCGGATTTACGAGCAGTACTTC.

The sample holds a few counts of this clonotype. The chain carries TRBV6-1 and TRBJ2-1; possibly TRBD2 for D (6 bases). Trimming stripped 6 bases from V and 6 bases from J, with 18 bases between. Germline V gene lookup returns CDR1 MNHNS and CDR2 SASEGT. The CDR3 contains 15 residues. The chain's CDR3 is CASRDLTRAGNEQFF. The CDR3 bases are TGTGCCAGCAGGGACCTGACTAGGGCAGGCAATGAGCAGTTCTTC.

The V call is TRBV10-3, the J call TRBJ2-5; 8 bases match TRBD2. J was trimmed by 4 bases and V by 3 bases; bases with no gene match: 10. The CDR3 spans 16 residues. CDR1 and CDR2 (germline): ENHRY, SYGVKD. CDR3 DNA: TGTGCCATCAGTGAAGGACTAGCCCACAAGGGAGAGACCCAGTACTTC. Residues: CAISEGLAHKGETQYF.

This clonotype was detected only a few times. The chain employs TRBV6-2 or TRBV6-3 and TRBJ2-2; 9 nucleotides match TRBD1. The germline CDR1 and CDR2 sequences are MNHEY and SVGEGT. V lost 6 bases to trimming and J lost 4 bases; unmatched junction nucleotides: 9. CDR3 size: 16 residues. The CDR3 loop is CASRRTGQGRTGELFF. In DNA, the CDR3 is TGTGCCAGCAGGCGCACGGGACAGGGTCGCACCGGGGAGCTGTTTTTT.

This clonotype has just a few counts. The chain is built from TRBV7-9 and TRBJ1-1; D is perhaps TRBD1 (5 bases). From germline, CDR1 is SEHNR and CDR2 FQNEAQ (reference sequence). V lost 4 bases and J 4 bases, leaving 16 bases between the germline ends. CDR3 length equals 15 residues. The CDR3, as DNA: TGTGCCAGCAGCTGGGGCCTTCTAGAGGGCACTGAAGCTTTCTTT. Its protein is CASSWGLLEGTEAFF.

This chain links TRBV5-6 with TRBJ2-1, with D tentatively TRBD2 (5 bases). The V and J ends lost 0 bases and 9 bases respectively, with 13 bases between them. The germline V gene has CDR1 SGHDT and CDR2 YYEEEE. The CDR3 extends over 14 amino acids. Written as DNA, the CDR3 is TGTGCCAGCAGCTTGGTCTCTAGCACTGGTGAGCAGTTCTTC. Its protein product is CASSLVSSTGEQFF.

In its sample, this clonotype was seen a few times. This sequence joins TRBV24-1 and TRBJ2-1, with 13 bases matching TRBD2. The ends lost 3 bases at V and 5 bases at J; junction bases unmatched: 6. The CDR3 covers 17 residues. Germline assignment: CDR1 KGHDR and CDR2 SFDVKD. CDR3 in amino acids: CATSDAILAGGDNEQFF. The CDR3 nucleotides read TGTGCCACCAGTGATGCTATACTAGCGGGAGGGGACAATGAGCAGTTCTTC.